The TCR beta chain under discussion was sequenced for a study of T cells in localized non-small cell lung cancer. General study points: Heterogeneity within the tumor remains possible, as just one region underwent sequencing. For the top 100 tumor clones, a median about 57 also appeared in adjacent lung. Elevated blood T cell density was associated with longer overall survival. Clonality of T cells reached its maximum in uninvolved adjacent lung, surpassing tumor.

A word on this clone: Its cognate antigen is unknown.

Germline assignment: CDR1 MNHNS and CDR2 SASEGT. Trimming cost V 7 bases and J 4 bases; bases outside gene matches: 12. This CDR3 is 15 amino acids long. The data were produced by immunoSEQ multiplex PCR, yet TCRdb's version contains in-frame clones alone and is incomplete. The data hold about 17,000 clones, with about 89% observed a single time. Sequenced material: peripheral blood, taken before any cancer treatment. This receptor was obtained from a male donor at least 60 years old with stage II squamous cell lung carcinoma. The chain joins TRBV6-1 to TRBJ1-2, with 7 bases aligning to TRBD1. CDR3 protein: CASNPSWTGLYGYTF. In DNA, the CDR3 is TGTGCCAGCAACCCATCGTGGACAGGCCTCTATGGCTACACCTTC.